This TCR beta chain is drawn from a study of OX40 agonist ivuxolimab in advanced cancers. Study in general: Partial responses were achieved by three patients, one with hepatocellular carcinoma and two with cutaneous melanoma.

Findings and limits, study-wide: Undetermined was the antigen specificity of the expanded peripheral T cells. In the 0.1-3.0 mg/kg groups, partial responders showed among the lowest expansion.

This table comes from immunoSEQ multiplex PCR, and its TCRdb copy is limited to in-frame clones, with some not included. The data contain some 58,000 clones, about nine tenths of them seen just once; the ten biggest clones take up 0.76%. Notes on this clone: What it recognizes is unknown.

V was shortened by 4 bases and J by 3 bases, with 4 bases between the two germline ends. Germline CDR1 and CDR2: LNHDA and SQIVND (reference sequence). CDR3 size: 12 residues. The sample in question was CD4+ or CD8+ T cells sorted from blood, obtained in a trial of the OX40 agonist ivuxolimab. The sequence derives from an adult with an advanced solid tumor such as melanoma, head and neck, liver or kidney cancer. V gene TRBV19 combines with J gene TRBJ1-5; no firm D call. The DNA for the CDR3 is TGTGCCAGTAGTACCCTCAATCAGCCCCAGCATTTT. Translation gives CASSTLNQPQHF.